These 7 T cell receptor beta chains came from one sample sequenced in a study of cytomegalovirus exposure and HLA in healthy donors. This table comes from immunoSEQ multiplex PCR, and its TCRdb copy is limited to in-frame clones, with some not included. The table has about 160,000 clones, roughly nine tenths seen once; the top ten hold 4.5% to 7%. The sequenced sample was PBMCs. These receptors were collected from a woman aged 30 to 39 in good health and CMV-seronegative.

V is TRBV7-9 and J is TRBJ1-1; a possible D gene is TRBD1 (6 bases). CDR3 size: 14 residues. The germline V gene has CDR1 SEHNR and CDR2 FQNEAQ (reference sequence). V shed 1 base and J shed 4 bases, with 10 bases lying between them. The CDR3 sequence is CASSLEGGSTEAFF. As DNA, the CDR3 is TGTGCCAGCAGCTTAGAGGGGGGAAGCACTGAAGCTTTCTTT.

The CDR3 region is CASSVGYSPLHF. CDR3 nucleotides: TGTGCCAGCAGTGTAGGGTATTCACCCCTCCACTTT. The chain recombines TRBV6-1 with TRBJ1-6; D is unresolved. V was cut by 4 bases and J by 8 bases, with 6 bases left in between. This CDR3 contains 12 residues. Germline V lookup: CDR1 MNHNS, CDR2 SASEGT.

In nucleotides, the CDR3 is TGTGCCAGCAGCTTGGACCCTGGAAACACCATATATTTT. Protein: CASSLDPGNTIYF. The genes are TRBV7-3 and TRBJ1-3; the D is unclear. The CDR3 has 13 amino acids. The ends were cut back, 3 bases at V and 2 bases at J, with 5 bases in the middle. Per the germline V gene, CDR1 is SGHTA and CDR2 is FQGTGA.

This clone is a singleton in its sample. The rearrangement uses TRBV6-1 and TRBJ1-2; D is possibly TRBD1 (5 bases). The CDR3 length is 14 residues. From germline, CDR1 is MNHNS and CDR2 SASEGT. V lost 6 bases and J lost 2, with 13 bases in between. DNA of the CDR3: TGTGCCAGCAGGGCCGCCGGGGGGAACTATGGCTACACCTTC. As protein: CASRAAGGNYGYTF.

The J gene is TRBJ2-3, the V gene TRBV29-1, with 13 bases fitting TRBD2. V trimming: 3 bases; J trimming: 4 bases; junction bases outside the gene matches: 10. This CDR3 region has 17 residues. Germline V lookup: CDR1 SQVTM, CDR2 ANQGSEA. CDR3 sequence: CSVDGLAGAYDADTQYF. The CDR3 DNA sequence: TGCAGCGTTGATGGACTAGCGGGGGCCTACGACGCAGATACGCAGTATTTT.

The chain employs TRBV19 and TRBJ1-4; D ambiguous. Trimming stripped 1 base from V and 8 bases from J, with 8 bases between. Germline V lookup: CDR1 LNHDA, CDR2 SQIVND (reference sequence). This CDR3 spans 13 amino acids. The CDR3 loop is CASSIVEGEKLFF. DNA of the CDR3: TGTGCCAGTAGTATAGTTGAGGGCGAAAAACTGTTTTTT.

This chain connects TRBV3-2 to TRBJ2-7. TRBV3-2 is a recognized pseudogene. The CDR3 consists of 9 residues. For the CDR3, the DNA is TGTGCCAGCAGCCACGAGCAGTACTTC. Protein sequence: CASSHEQYF.